These 22 T cell receptor beta chains were sequenced from one sample in a study of shared clonotypes between healthy human individuals. Assay: immunoSEQ multiplex PCR; the TCRdb copy retains only in-frame clones and omits some. Here the sample spans a few million clones, 85% to 95% being singletons. Sequencing input: naive CD4+ T cells from PBMCs. Indicated subset: CD45RA+ positively selected. The receptor set was obtained from a man aged 18 to 30 in good health. Some clones in this sample may be carry-over from other donors' samples.

The chain combines TRBV7-3 with TRBJ2-3; D ambiguous. The germline V gene encodes CDR1 SGHTA and CDR2 FQGTGA. The CDR3 is 14 residues long. V gave up 4 bases and J gave up 2 bases, with 10 bases separating them. For the CDR3, the DNA is TGTGCCAGCAGCTCAAGGACCTACACAGATACGCAGTATTTT. Its protein is CASSSRTYTDTQYF.

The chain joins TRBV5-1 to TRBJ2-3; D assignment may be TRBD1 or TRBD2 (5 bases each). This CDR3 spans 14 amino acids. The germline V and J ends were trimmed by 4 bases and 6 bases, with 15 bases remaining between them. The germline V gene has CDR1 SGHRS and CDR2 YFSETQ. The CDR3 reads CASSVGTEVDTQYF. The CDR3 nucleotides read TGCGCCAGCAGCGTGGGGACCGAAGTGGATACGCAGTATTTT.

The V and J genes are TRBV6-5 and TRBJ2-3; D unresolved. With 3 bases removed from V and 2 bases from J, the gap between germline ends came to 12 bases. The CDR3 is 15 residues long. CDR1 is MNHEY and CDR2 is SVGAGI in the germline V gene. CDR3 bases: TGTGCCAGCAGTTATCGTCCAGACCACACAGATACGCAGTATTTT. It specifies CASSYRPDHTDTQYF.

V is TRBV7-3 and J is TRBJ2-3; 10 nucleotides align to TRBD2. Unmatched junction bases numbered 8, after V lost 2 bases and J lost 3 bases. CDR1 and CDR2 from the germline V gene are SGHTA and FQGTGA. This CDR3 contains 17 residues. The CDR3 DNA reads TGTGCCAGCAGCTTAGGCGTGCCGGGACTAGCGACAGATACGCAGTATTTT. Translated, it gives CASSLGVPGLATDTQYF. Together with reference TRBV7-3 and TRBJ2-3, the CDR3 gives the full variable domain: GAGVSQTPSNKVTEKGKYVELRCDPISGHTALYWYRQSLGQGPEFLIYFQGTGAADDSGLPNDRFFAVRPEGSVSTLKIQRTERGDSAVYLCASSLGVPGLATDTQYFGPGTRLTVL.

J is TRBJ1-2 and V is TRBV20-1, with D tentatively TRBD1 (6 bases). Germline CDR1 DFQATT, CDR2 SNEGSKA (reference sequence). The CDR3 has 11 amino acids. V lost 6 bases and J 4 bases, leaving 9 bases between the germline ends. Here the CDR3 reads CSADRSYGYTF. The CDR3 region has the DNA TGCAGTGCCGACAGGTCCTATGGCTACACCTTC.

This chain uses TRBV19 with TRBJ1-2, with 9 nucleotides matching TRBD1. Germline-derived CDR1 and CDR2 are LNHDA and SQIVND (reference sequence). The CDR3 has 18 amino acids. V dropped 6 bases and J dropped 0; count of bases not matched to a gene: 14. The CDR3 protein is CASRAIPGQGGTNYGYTF. The CDR3 DNA reads as TGTGCCAGTAGAGCCATACCGGGACAGGGAGGGACTAACTATGGCTACACCTTC.

This rearrangement joins TRBV27 to TRBJ1-5; no clear D. The CDR3 sequence is 16 residues long. CDR1 MNHEY and CDR2 SMNVEV come from the germline V gene (reference sequence). V lost 3 bases and J lost 0, with 12 bases in between. The CDR3 sequence is CASSFLGINSNQPQHF. The CDR3 region has the DNA TGTGCCAGCAGTTTCCTAGGGATTAATAGCAATCAGCCCCAGCATTTT.

This clone was found once. V and J are TRBV20-1 and TRBJ1-2, with D perhaps TRBD1 (6 bases). V was pared by 7 bases and J by 4 bases, with 10 bases between. This CDR3 has 11 amino acids. Germline loops: CDR1 DFQATT, CDR2 SNEGSKA (reference sequence). The CDR3 coding sequence is TGCAGTGGACAGGATTTCTATGGCTACACCTTC. Encoded protein: CSGQDFYGYTF.

This rearrangement joins TRBV5-1 to TRBJ2-5; maybe TRBD2 (6 bases). CDR3 size: 14 residues. Trimming removed 1 base at V and 5 bases at J, with 12 bases between. The germline V gene encodes CDR1 SGHRS and CDR2 YFSETQ. The CDR3 spells CASSLFAGPETQYF. For the CDR3, the DNA is TGCGCCAGCAGCTTGTTCGCGGGACCGGAGACCCAGTACTTC.

V and J are TRBV28 and TRBJ2-7; 8 bases line up with TRBD2. There are 15 residues in the CDR3. CDR1 is MDHEN, CDR2 SYDVKM, per germline. V was pared by 6 bases and J by 3 bases, with 10 bases of the junction left unmatched. The CDR3 reads CASSQIGLANYEQYF. Here the CDR3 DNA reads TGTGCCAGCAGCCAAATCGGACTAGCTAACTACGAGCAGTACTTC.

This chain joins TRBV5-1 and TRBJ2-3; 10 nucleotides agree with TRBD2. The ends lost 0 bases at V and 4 bases at J; junction bases unmatched: 5. Germline CDR1 and CDR2: SGHRS and YFSETQ. The CDR3 has 16 residues. The CDR3 nucleotides read TGCGCCAGCAGCTTGGCCAACCTAGCGGGAGCAGATACGCAGTATTTT. Translation: CASSLANLAGADTQYF. Drawing the rest from reference TRBV5-1 and TRBJ2-3, the complete variable domain is KAGVTQTPRYLIKTRGQQVTLSCSPISGHRSVSWYQQTPGQGLQFLFEYFSETQRNKGNFPGRFSGRQFSNSRSEMNVSTLELGDSALYLCASSLANLAGADTQYFGPGTRLTVL.

This clone was seen just once. The V and J genes are TRBV2 and TRBJ2-7; D ambiguous. Germline CDR1 and CDR2: SNHLY and FYNNEI. V was cut by 5 bases and J by 7 bases, with 9 bases left in between. This CDR3 has 11 residues. The CDR3 is CASSFSWEQYF. Written as DNA, the CDR3 is TGTGCCAGCAGTTTCAGTTGGGAGCAGTACTTC.

This clone was counted once. V usage is TRBV10-3 and J usage is TRBJ1-2, with TRBD1 identical over 7 bases. This CDR3 has 14 residues. With 4 bases clipped from V and 1 base from J, the junction kept 3 bases outside the gene matches. Germline lookup yields CDR1 ENHRY and CDR2 SYGVKD. CDR3 bases: TGTGCCATCAGTGCAGGACAGGTTAACTATGGCTACACCTTC. Encoded protein: CAISAGQVNYGYTF.

This clone came up once. This chain joins TRBV6-5 and TRBJ2-5; possible D gene TRBD2, 5 bases. Per the germline V gene, CDR1 is MNHEY and CDR2 is SVGAGI. Trimming pared 7 bases from V and 11 bases from J, leaving 14 bases between. The CDR3 runs to 11 residues. This chain's CDR3 is CASKAVGEQYF. Written as DNA, the CDR3 is TGTGCCAGCAAGGCGGTTGGGGAGCAGTACTTC.

The chain is built from TRBV5-6 and TRBJ2-3; D is unresolved. Deletions cut 3 bases from V and 0 bases from J, with 5 bases between. The CDR3 has 13 amino acids. Germline V gives CDR1 SGHDT, CDR2 YYEEEE. In nucleotides, the CDR3 is TGTGCCAGCAGCTCAGATAGCACAGATACGCAGTATTTT. The encoded protein is CASSSDSTDTQYF.

The CDR3 region is CASSYSGTGGETQYF. CDR3 in DNA: TGCGCCAGCAGCTATTCCGGGACAGGGGGAGAGACCCAGTACTTC. This sequence joins TRBV5-1 and TRBJ2-5; 11 bases are a match to TRBD1. The CDR3 contains 15 residues. Germline CDR1 is SGHRS and CDR2 is YFSETQ. Trimming at V came to 3 bases and at J to 4 bases, leaving 5 bases not matched to a gene.

V usage is TRBV6-5 and J usage is TRBJ2-7, with 10 positions matching TRBD2. The germline CDR1 and CDR2 sequences are MNHEY and SVGAGI. The V and J ends lost 5 bases and 2 bases, in that order; junction bases with no gene match: 6. The CDR3 loop spans 15 amino acids. CDR3 bases: TGTGCCAGCAGTCCTAGCGGGAGTGGTCCCTACGAGCAGTACTTC. As protein: CASSPSGSGPYEQYF.

V usage is TRBV7-2 and J usage is TRBJ2-3, with TRBD2 matching 7 bases. The CDR3 covers 14 residues. From germline, CDR1 is SGHTA and CDR2 FQGNSA. V shed 5 bases, J shed 5 bases, and the junction held 7 bases outside the gene matches. The DNA of the CDR3 is TGTGCCAGCAGCCTGAGCGGGATTGTAGATACGCAGTATTTT. This sequence encodes CASSLSGIVDTQYF.

The chain uses TRBV19 and TRBJ1-5, with D maybe TRBD1 (5 bases). CDR1 and CDR2 from the germline V gene are LNHDA and SQIVND (reference sequence). CDR3 length: 14 residues. Deletions cut 7 bases from V and 0 bases from J, with 10 bases between. The CDR3 region has the DNA TGTGCCAGTACTCCAGGGTATAGCAATCAGCCCCAGCATTTT. This sequence encodes CASTPGYSNQPQHF.

The chain links TRBV19 to TRBJ2-3; D remains ambiguous. This CDR3 has 15 amino acids. Trimming stripped 2 bases from V and 2 bases from J, with 11 bases between. Germline V gene lookup returns CDR1 LNHDA and CDR2 SQIVND (reference sequence). CDR3 loop: CASSISRYYTDTQYF. The CDR3 coding sequence is TGTGCCAGTAGTATATCGAGATATTACACAGATACGCAGTATTTT.

The V gene is TRBV29-1, the J gene TRBJ1-2, with D possibly TRBD1 on 5 matching bases. The V and J ends lost 6 bases and 2 bases respectively, with 10 bases between them. CDR3 length: 12 amino acids. Per the germline V gene, CDR1 is SQVTM and CDR2 is ANQGSEA. CDR3 residues: CSVVQENYGYTF. DNA for the CDR3: TGCAGCGTCGTACAGGAGAACTATGGCTACACCTTC.

The chain recombines TRBV28 with TRBJ1-2, with a possible D match to TRBD1 (5 bases). Germline CDR1 and CDR2: MDHEN and SYDVKM. This CDR3 region has 14 residues. With 2 bases removed from V and 7 bases from J, the gap between germline ends came to 14 bases. For the CDR3, the DNA is TGTGCCAGCAGTTTAGTGGGGGGGACGAGTGGCTACACCTTC. Translation gives CASSLVGGTSGYTF.